The present entry profiles one TCR beta chain with its context. Its specificity is unknown. Trimming shortened V by 2 bases and J by 0 bases, and 8 bases separated the two germline ends. CDR3 size: 15 residues. Germline lookup yields CDR1 SGDLS and CDR2 YYNGEE. This entry is derived from a study of human T cells and chemical hapten exposure. Study-level information: Mainly, slight library volume differences in the pool made TCR yields vary.

Overall study findings and caveats: Counts of TCRs above 1 in 1000 frequency stayed unchanged with DPC sensitization. Expanded TCRs produced significantly more large CDR3 similarity clusters than controls did.

TCRdb reprocessed the RACE reads with MiXCR, giving one entry per CDR3 protein. The sample contains about 57,000 distinct CDR3 sequences, about 9.6% of which appear only once. The time point: patch test 1, 2 weeks after DPC sensitization. This sample's treatment: therapeutic diphenylcyclopropenone sensitization with weekly scalp DPC. The TCR originated in a woman between 40 and 50 years old with alopecia areata. Some clones in this sample may be carry-over from other donors' samples. Sample: whole blood, taken in connection with sensitization to the hapten diphenylcyclopropenone (DPC). The chain employs TRBV9 and TRBJ2-2; TRBD2 is a possible D gene (5 bases). The CDR3 DNA reads as TGTGCCAGCAGCGTGCTAGCTTCGAACACCGGGGAGCTGTTTTTT. Encoded protein: CASSVLASNTGELFF.